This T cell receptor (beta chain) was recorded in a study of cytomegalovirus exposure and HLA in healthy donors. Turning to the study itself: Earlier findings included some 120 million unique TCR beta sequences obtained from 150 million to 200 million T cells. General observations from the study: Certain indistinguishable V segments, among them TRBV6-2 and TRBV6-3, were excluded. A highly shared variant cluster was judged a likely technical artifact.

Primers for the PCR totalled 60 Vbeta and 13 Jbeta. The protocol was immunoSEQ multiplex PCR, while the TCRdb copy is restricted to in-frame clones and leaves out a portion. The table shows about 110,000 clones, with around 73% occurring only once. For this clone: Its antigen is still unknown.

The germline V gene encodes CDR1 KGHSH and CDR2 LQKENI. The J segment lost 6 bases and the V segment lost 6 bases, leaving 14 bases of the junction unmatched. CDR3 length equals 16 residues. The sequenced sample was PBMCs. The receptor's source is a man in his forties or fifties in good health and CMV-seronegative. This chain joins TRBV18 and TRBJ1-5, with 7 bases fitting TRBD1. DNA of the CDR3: TGTGCCAGCTCCCCGGGGACAGTCGGGGCTAGTCAGCCCCAGCATTTT. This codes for CASSPGTVGASQPQHF.